The following is a TCR beta chain sequence with its context. A multiplex PCR was run with 60 Vbeta primers and 13 Jbeta primers. Assay: immunoSEQ multiplex PCR; the TCRdb copy retains only in-frame clones and omits some. The sample has roughly 160,000 clones, roughly 80% seen once. These data belong to a study of cytomegalovirus exposure and HLA in healthy donors. Whole-study context: Inside one of the first data releases sat 80 million to 95 million unique TCRs taken from HLA-typed donors.

The CDR3 is made up of 11 amino acids. The germline V gene encodes CDR1 MGHRA and CDR2 YSYEKL. The V and J ends lost 1 base and 6 bases respectively, with 4 bases between them. The sequenced sample consisted of PBMCs. This sequence was found in a woman aged 25 to 39 in good health and CMV-seropositive. This chain joins TRBV4-1 and TRBJ2-7, with no clear D. The chain's CDR3 is CASSQGAEQYF. For the CDR3, the DNA is TGCGCCAGCAGCCAAGGCGCCGAGCAGTACTTC.